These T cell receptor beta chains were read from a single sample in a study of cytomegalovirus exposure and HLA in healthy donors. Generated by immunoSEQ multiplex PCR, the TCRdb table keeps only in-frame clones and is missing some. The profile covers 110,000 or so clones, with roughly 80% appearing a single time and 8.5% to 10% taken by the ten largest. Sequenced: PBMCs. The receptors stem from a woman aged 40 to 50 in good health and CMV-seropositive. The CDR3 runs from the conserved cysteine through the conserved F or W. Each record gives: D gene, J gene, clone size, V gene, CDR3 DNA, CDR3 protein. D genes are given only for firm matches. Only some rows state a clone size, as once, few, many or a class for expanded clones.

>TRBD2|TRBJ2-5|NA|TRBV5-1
TGCGCCAGCAGCTTGGCTAGCGGGGGGATACAAGAGACCCAGTACTTC
CASSLASGGIQETQYF
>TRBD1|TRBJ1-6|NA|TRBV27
TGTGCCAGCAGTTTTGTGGACAGGGGGCAGTATAATTCACCCCTCCACTTT
CASSFVDRGQYNSPLHF
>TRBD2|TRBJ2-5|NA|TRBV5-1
TGCGCCAGCCCTTGCGGGGGGCCATGGGCCCAAGAGACCCAGTACTTC
CASPCGGPWAQETQYF
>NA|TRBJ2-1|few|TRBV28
TGTGCCAGCAGGCCCTCCGGGTTATCCTACAATGAGCAGTTCTTC
CASRPSGLSYNEQFF
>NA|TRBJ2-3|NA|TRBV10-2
TGCGCCAGCAGTGAGTCGTTGGTAGCGGGCACAGATACGCAGTATTTT
CASSESLVAGTDTQYF
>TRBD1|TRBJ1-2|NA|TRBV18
TGTGCCAGCACCATTGGACAGGAGTATGGCTACACCTTC
CASTIGQEYGYTF
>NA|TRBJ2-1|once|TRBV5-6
TGTGCCAGCAGCCTTCTCTACAATGAGCAGTTCTTC
CASSLLYNEQFF
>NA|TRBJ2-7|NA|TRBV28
TGTGCCAGCACCCATACCGAAGTCAGGACCTACGAGCAGTACTTC
CASTHTEVRTYEQYF
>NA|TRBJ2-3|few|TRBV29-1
TGCAGCGTTGAACTCCCTCCCCCGAGCACAGATACGCAGTATTTT
CSVELPPPSTDTQYF
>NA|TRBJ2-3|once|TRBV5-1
TGCGCCAGCAGCTTGGCCGGGGAAGTAGATACGCAGTATTTT
CASSLAGEVDTQYF
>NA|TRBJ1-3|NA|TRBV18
TGTGCCAGCTTACCGGGTGGAGGGGCGTATGGAAACACCATATATTTT
CASLPGGGAYGNTIYF
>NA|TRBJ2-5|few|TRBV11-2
TGTGCCAGCAGCTACAGACCTCTAGCGAGGGCAGAGATAGCCCAGTACTTC
CASSYRPLARAEIAQYF
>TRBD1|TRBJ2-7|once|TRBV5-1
TGCGCCAGCAGCTGGGGACAGGGGACCTACGAGCAGTACTTC
CASSWGQGTYEQYF
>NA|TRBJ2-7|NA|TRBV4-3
TGCGCCAGCAGCCCTCTCGGGCGCAGGGCGCCCTACGAGCAGTACTTC
CASSPLGRRAPYEQYF
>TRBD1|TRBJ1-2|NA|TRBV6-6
TGTGCCAGCAGAAAACGGAGACAGGGAGGTCATGGCTACACCTTC
CASRKRRQGGHGYTF
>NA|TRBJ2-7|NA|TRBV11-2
TGTGCCAGCAGCCCTGGCTGGACCGACTACGAGCAGTACTTC
CASSPGWTDYEQYF
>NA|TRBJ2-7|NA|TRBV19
TGTGCCAGTAGTATAACCGCGAGGGTGAACTACGAGCAGTACTTC
CASSITARVNYEQYF
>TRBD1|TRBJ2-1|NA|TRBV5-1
TGCGCCAGCAGCTTGGTTGGACAGGGGGTATCGGCTGAGCAGTTCTTC
CASSLVGQGVSAEQFF
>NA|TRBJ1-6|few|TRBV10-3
TGTGCCGGGGGGAACTCCTATAATTCACCCCTCCACTTT
CAGGNSYNSPLHF
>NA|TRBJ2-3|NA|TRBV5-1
TGCGCCAGCAGCAGGGGGGGCGCAGATACGCAGTATTTT
CASSRGGADTQYF
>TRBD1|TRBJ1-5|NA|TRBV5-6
TGTGCCAGCAGCTTGCAGGGGGGTAGCAATCAGCCCCAGCATTTT
CASSLQGGSNQPQHF
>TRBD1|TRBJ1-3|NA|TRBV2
TGTGCCAGCAGGACAGGGTCTGGAAACACCATATATTTT
CASRTGSGNTIYF
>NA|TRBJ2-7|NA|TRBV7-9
TGTGCCAGCAGCCCACCGACAGAGACCTACGAGCAGTACTTC
CASSPPTETYEQYF
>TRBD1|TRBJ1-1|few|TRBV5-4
TGTGCCAGCAGCGTGACAGGGGCCACTGAAGCTTTCTTT
CASSVTGATEAFF
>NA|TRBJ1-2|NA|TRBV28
TGTGCCAGCAGTTTATTTACGGGACATCGCTATGGCTACACCTTC
CASSLFTGHRYGYTF
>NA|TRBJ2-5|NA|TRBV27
TGTGCCAGCAGTTTTATGGGGGGGGCAGAGACCCAGTACTTC
CASSFMGGAETQYF
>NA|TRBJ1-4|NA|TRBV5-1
TGCGCCAGCAGCTCCTCCTCAGGGGCGCGAATGGGACCTAATGAAAAACTGTTTTTT
CASSSSSGARMGPNEKLFF
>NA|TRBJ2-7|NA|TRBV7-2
TGTGCCAGCAGCTTATCCGGGGGTGGGTACGAGCAGTACTTC
CASSLSGGGYEQYF
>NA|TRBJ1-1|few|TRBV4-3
TGCGCCAGCAGCCAGGGAAGGCAGGGGAACACTGAAGCTTTCTTT
CASSQGRQGNTEAFF
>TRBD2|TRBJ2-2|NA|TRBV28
TGTGCCAGCAGTTTCAGTCTCCTGGGACTAGTGAACACCGGGGAGCTGTTTTTT
CASSFSLLGLVNTGELFF
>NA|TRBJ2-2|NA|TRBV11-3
TGTGCCAGCAGCTATAGCGGAAACACCGGGGAGCTGTTTTTT
CASSYSGNTGELFF
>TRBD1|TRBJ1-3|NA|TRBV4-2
TGTGCCAGCAGCCCGGGACAGGGGGCCTCGGGAAACACCATATATTTT
CASSPGQGASGNTIYF
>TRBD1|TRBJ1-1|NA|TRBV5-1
TGCGCCAGCAGCGCGGACAGGGTAGACACTGAAGCTTTCTTT
CASSADRVDTEAFF
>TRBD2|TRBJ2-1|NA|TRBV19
TGTGCCAGTAGTGCGGTAGCGGGCAATGAGCAGTTCTTC
CASSAVAGNEQFF
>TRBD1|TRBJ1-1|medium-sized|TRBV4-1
TGCGCCAGCAGCCAAGAACCGACAGGGGATACTGAAGCTTTCTTT
CASSQEPTGDTEAFF
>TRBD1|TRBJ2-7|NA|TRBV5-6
TGTGCCAGCAACCTTCTGACAGGGGTTGTCGAGCAGTACTTC
CASNLLTGVVEQYF
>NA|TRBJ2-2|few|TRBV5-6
TGTGCCAGCAGCTTGGCTATCCAGGGGAACACCGGGGAGCTGTTTTTT
CASSLAIQGNTGELFF
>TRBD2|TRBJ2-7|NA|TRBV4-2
TGTGCCAGCAGCCGAGATCTAGCGGGAGAGCTTTATGCTTACGAGCAGTACTTC
CASSRDLAGELYAYEQYF
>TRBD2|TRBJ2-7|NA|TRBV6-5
TGTGCCAGCAGTTCCCCCGGGACTAGCGGGATTGAGCAGTACTTC
CASSSPGTSGIEQYF
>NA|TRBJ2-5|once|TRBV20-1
TGCAGTGCTAGTCACGCGGAGACCCAGTACTTC
CSASHAETQYF
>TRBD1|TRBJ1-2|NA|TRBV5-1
TGCGCCAGCAGCATAGGGGGCCCCGACCCCTATGGCTACACCTTC
CASSIGGPDPYGYTF
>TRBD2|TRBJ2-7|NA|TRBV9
TGTGCCAGCAGCGTTTCTAGCGGGCCTTCCTACGAGCAGTACTTC
CASSVSSGPSYEQYF
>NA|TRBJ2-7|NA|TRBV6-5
TGTGCCAGCCAGGACAGCCCCACCCCCAACGAGCAGTACTTC
CASQDSPTPNEQYF
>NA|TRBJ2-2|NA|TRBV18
TGTGCCAGCTCACCACCCGGACTCCTTTCGAACACCGGGGAGCTGTTTTTT
CASSPPGLLSNTGELFF
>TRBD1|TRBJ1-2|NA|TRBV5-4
TGTGCCAGCAGCGGGGACAGGGCCGATGGCTACACCTTC
CASSGDRADGYTF
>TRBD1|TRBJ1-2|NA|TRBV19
TGTGCCAGTAGATCCGGGGACAGGGGTCACTATGGCTACACCTTC
CASRSGDRGHYGYTF